A single sample gave rise to the 24 T cell receptor beta chains below, sequenced in a study of shared clonotypes between healthy human individuals. Profiling relied on immunoSEQ multiplex PCR, and the TCRdb table lists in-frame clones only, not all of them. This sample has 1.4 million to 1.5 million clones, with roughly 97% found just once. The specimen sequenced was naive CD4+ T cells sorted from blood. The subset was: CD45RA+ positively selected. These TCRs come from a man aged 30 to 45 in good health.

The chain employs TRBV7-9 and TRBJ2-7; D is unclear. Deletions cut 2 bases from V and 4 bases from J, with 15 bases between. The germline V gene encodes CDR1 SEHNR and CDR2 FQNEAQ (reference sequence). The CDR3 has 15 amino acids. CDR3 DNA sequence: TGTGCCAGCAGCTTATTAATGGGGTTTCGGTACGAGCAGTACTTC. This gives the protein CASSLLMGFRYEQYF.

The chain couples TRBV6-5 to TRBJ2-3; D gene unclear. V lost 2 bases and J lost 4, with 10 bases in between. Germline V gives CDR1 MNHEY, CDR2 SVGAGI. This CDR3 contains 14 residues. CDR3 amino acids: CASSYRPVSDTQYF. Here the CDR3 DNA reads TGTGCCAGCAGTTACCGCCCCGTTTCAGATACGCAGTATTTT.

The chain employs TRBV6-5 and TRBJ2-2, with D possibly being TRBD1 (6 bases). Germline V gene sequence: CDR1 MNHEY, CDR2 SVGAGI. The CDR3 is 14 amino acids. Trimming stripped 6 bases from V and 7 bases from J, with 15 bases between. The CDR3 DNA sequence: TGTGCCAGCAGCTCAGGGGTGTTAGGCGGGGAGCTGTTTTTT. Amino acid sequence: CASSSGVLGGELFF.

The gene calls are TRBV28 and TRBJ2-1; either TRBD1 or TRBD2 may supply D (7 bases each). Trimming shortened V by 6 bases and J by 0 bases, and 24 bases separated the two germline ends. In germline, CDR1 is MDHEN, CDR2 SYDVKM. This CDR3 region has 19 residues. The CDR3 nucleotides are TGTGCCAGCAGGGAACCGACAGGGTTGTCGGGAGGCTCCTACAATGAGCAGTTCTTC. It yields the protein CASREPTGLSGGSYNEQFF.

The chain carries TRBV28 and TRBJ1-5, with no clear D. This CDR3 spans 15 amino acids. Trimming took off 0 bases at V and 2 bases at J, with 8 bases between the two ends. Germline V CDR1 and CDR2: MDHEN, SYDVKM. The CDR3 region has the DNA TGTGCCAGCAGTTTATGGTTGTCGGGCAATCAGCCCCAGCATTTT. Its translation is CASSLWLSGNQPQHF.

J is TRBJ2-4 and V is TRBV30; 8 nucleotides agree with TRBD1. Germline V CDR1 and CDR2: GTSNPN, SVGIG (reference sequence). Trimming at V came to 0 bases and at J to 1 base, leaving 11 bases not matched to a gene. The CDR3 covers 18 residues. The CDR3 here is CAWSVTDRGHIAKNIQYF. In DNA, the CDR3 is TGTGCCTGGAGTGTCACAGACAGGGGACATATCGCCAAAAACATTCAGTACTTC.

This chain uses TRBV28 with TRBJ1-5; no clear D. CDR1 is MDHEN, CDR2 SYDVKM, per germline. The CDR3 totals 16 residues. V lost 6 bases and J 4 bases, leaving 19 bases between the germline ends. The CDR3: CASSTVTRGLNQPQHF. CDR3 nucleotides: TGTGCCAGCAGCACCGTAACCCGGGGTTTGAATCAGCCCCAGCATTTT.

V is TRBV6-5 and J is TRBJ1-5; D is uncertain. The germline CDR1 and CDR2 sequences are MNHEY and SVGAGI. V was clipped by 2 bases and J by 7 bases, with 9 bases between them. This CDR3 spans 13 amino acids. The CDR3 coding sequence is TGTGCCAGCAGTTACAGCTTCCAACAGCCCCAGCATTTT. This codes for CASSYSFQQPQHF.

This chain joins TRBV10-3 and TRBJ1-5; 12 bases are a match to TRBD1. The CDR3 consists of 16 residues. Germline CDR1 is ENHRY and CDR2 is SYGVKD. V shed 0 bases and J 6 bases; nucleotides not matched to a gene: 3. The CDR3 sequence: CAISESGTGGTQPQHF. The CDR3 coding sequence is TGTGCCATCAGTGAGTCAGGGACAGGGGGCACTCAGCCCCAGCATTTT.

V and J are TRBV7-2 and TRBJ1-1; 8 bases fit TRBD1. V dropped 3 bases and J dropped 6; count of bases not matched to a gene: 6. This CDR3 contains 14 residues. CDR1 is SGHTA, CDR2 FQGNSA, per germline. CDR3 DNA sequence: TGTGCCAGCAGCTTGCGGACAGGGAATCCTGAAGCTTTCTTT. Translation: CASSLRTGNPEAFF.

The gene calls are TRBV7-2 and TRBJ2-2; a weak D match, TRBD1 (6 bases). This CDR3 has 15 amino acids. Per germline, CDR1 SGHTA and CDR2 FQGNSA. The V end lost 5 bases, the J end lost 3 bases, and 13 bases lay between the germline ends. CDR3 sequence: CASSIDRLDTGELFF. For the CDR3, the DNA is TGTGCCAGCAGCATTGACAGGTTGGACACCGGGGAGCTGTTTTTT.

The gene calls are TRBV21-1 and TRBJ2-1; no check of the table's D call, TRBD1, against the DNA was made. TRBV21-1 is labeled a pseudogene. This CDR3 has 16 amino acids. The CDR3 sequence is CASSKKRQVAGYEQFF. The CDR3 DNA reads as TGTGCCAGCAGCAAAAAGCGCCAAGTGGCAGGGTATGAGCAGTTCTTC.

The CDR3 region is CASSQELAGFPYNEQFF. Here the CDR3 DNA reads TGCGCCAGCAGCCAAGAGCTGGCAGGGTTCCCCTACAATGAGCAGTTCTTC. This rearrangement joins TRBV4-3 to TRBJ2-1, with D possibly matching TRBD1 (5 bases). Per germline, CDR1 LGHNA and CDR2 YSLEER. This CDR3 is built from 17 residues. V lost 0 bases and J 2 bases, leaving 14 bases between the germline ends.

This chain uses TRBV5-4 with TRBJ1-2; 7 positions match TRBD1. Germline V lookup: CDR1 SGHNT, CDR2 YYREEE (reference sequence). This CDR3 is 16 amino acids long. V shed 1 base, J shed 6 bases, and the junction held 12 bases outside the gene matches. The CDR3 DNA sequence: TGTGCCAGCAGCTTGCCTACCCTACGGGACAGAAATGGCTACACCTTC. Translation gives CASSLPTLRDRNGYTF.

The chain combines TRBV5-1 with TRBJ2-2; D is uncertain. Germline assignment: CDR1 SGHRS and CDR2 YFSETQ. V gave up 0 bases and J gave up 1 base, with 4 bases separating them. The CDR3 extends over 14 amino acids. The CDR3 DNA reads TGCGCCAGCAGCTTGGCTCGGAACACCGGGGAGCTGTTTTTT. Translation: CASSLARNTGELFF.

This chain joins TRBV20-1 and TRBJ1-1; TRBD1 might be the D (5 bases). CDR3 size: 9 residues. CDR1 DFQATT and CDR2 SNEGSKA come from the germline V gene (reference sequence). The V gene lost 6 bases and the J gene lost 11 bases, with 10 bases spanning the gap. The CDR3, as DNA: TGCAGTGCAACCAGGGATGCTTTCTTT. Translated: CSATRDAFF.

The chain joins TRBV27 to TRBJ1-5; no firm D call. Germline-derived CDR1 and CDR2 are MNHEY and SMNVEV (reference sequence). CDR3 size: 14 residues. V was shortened by 5 bases and J by 6 bases, with 14 bases between the two germline ends. CDR3 residues: CASSPGWSSQPQHF. The CDR3 region has the DNA TGTGCCAGCAGTCCGGGATGGTCAAGTCAGCCCCAGCATTTT.

The V and J genes are TRBV27 and TRBJ2-1; 11 nucleotides agree with TRBD1. J lost 4 bases, V lost 5 bases, and 4 bases had no gene match. This CDR3 has 15 amino acids. Per the germline V gene, CDR1 is MNHEY and CDR2 is SMNVEV (reference sequence). The DNA of the CDR3 is TGTGCCAGCAGTATAAGGGACAGGGGGTACAATGAGCAGTTCTTC. Translated: CASSIRDRGYNEQFF.

The chain couples TRBV27 to TRBJ2-7; 9 nucleotides agree with TRBD2. CDR3 length: 15 residues. V shed 5 bases and J 3 bases; nucleotides not matched to a gene: 8. Germline loops: CDR1 MNHEY, CDR2 SMNVEV (reference sequence). In DNA form, the CDR3 reads TGTGCCAGCAGTCTGAGCGGGGGGAAGAACTACGAGCAGTACTTC. Its protein product is CASSLSGGKNYEQYF.

This chain links TRBV5-6 with TRBJ2-3; D is unresolved. This CDR3 region has 16 residues. Germline lookup yields CDR1 SGHDT and CDR2 YYEEEE. V lost 4 bases and J lost 0, with 15 bases in between. The CDR3 nucleotides are TGTGCCAGCAGCATCCGGACGGCTTATAGCACAGATACGCAGTATTTT. Its translation is CASSIRTAYSTDTQYF. Based on the CDR3 plus reference TRBV5-6 and TRBJ2-3, the full variable domain is DAGVTQSPTHLIKTRGQQVTLRCSPKSGHDTVSWYQQALGQGPQFIFQYYEEEERQRGNFPDRFSGHQFPNYSSELNVNALLLGDSALYLCASSIRTAYSTDTQYFGPGTRLTVL.

The genes are TRBV4-2 and TRBJ2-7; either TRBD1 or TRBD2 may supply D (6 bases each). Germline lookup yields CDR1 LGHNA and CDR2 YNFKEQ. The V gene lost 1 base and the J gene lost 3 bases, with 19 bases spanning the gap. This CDR3 comprises 17 residues. In DNA form, the CDR3 reads TGTGCCAGCAGCCAAGTTAGAGGGGGAGGCCCAGGCTACGAGCAGTACTTC. Translating it yields CASSQVRGGGPGYEQYF.

The rearrangement joins TRBV5-6 to TRBJ1-5; a weak D match, TRBD1 (5 bases). This CDR3 is 15 amino acids long. V gave up 2 bases and J gave up 9 bases, with 18 bases separating them. Germline V gives CDR1 SGHDT, CDR2 YYEEEE. In nucleotides, the CDR3 is TGTGCCAGCAGCTTATCGGGGACGATCGGTAGGCCCCAGCATTTT. Translation: CASSLSGTIGRPQHF.

The genes are TRBV5-1 and TRBJ2-2, with D perhaps TRBD1 (5 bases). Germline V CDR1 and CDR2: SGHRS, YFSETQ. Trimming removed 2 bases from V and 6 bases from J, with 14 bases in between. The CDR3 extends over 15 amino acids. The CDR3 reads CASSLLEVTAGELFF. CDR3 bases: TGCGCCAGCAGCTTACTCGAGGTGACAGCCGGGGAGCTGTTTTTT. The whole variable domain, filled in from reference TRBV5-1 and TRBJ2-2, reads KAGVTQTPRYLIKTRGQQVTLSCSPISGHRSVSWYQQTPGQGLQFLFEYFSETQRNKGNFPGRFSGRQFSNSRSEMNVSTLELGDSALYLCASSLLEVTAGELFFGEGSRLTVL.

J is TRBJ1-4 and V is TRBV9; D is unclear. The V end lost 0 bases, the J end lost 0 bases, and 9 bases lay between the germline ends. CDR1 SGDLS and CDR2 YYNGEE come from the germline V gene. The length of the CDR3 is 16 residues. In DNA, the CDR3 is TGTGCCAGCAGCGTAGCTCCTCGAGCAACTAATGAAAAACTGTTTTTT. Residues: CASSVAPRATNEKLFF.